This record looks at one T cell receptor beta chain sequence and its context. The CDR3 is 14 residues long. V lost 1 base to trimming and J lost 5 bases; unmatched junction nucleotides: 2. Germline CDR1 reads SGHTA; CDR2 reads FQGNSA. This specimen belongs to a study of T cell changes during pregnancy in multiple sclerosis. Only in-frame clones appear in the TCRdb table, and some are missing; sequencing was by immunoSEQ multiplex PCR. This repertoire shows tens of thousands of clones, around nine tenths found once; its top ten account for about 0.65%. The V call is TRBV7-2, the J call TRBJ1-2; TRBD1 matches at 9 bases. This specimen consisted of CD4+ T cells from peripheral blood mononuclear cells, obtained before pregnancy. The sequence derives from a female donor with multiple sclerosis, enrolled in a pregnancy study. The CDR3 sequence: CASSLGQGEYGYTF. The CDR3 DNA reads TGTGCCAGCAGCTTAGGACAGGGGGAATATGGCTACACCTTC.